The source of this T cell receptor beta chain is a study of T cell responses to AZD1222 COVID-19 vaccine. Findings and caveats of the study: All repertoire sampling was performed exclusively after the peak T cell response. Reportedly, close to half of spike-specific TCRs are directed against unmutated variant regions. Donor demographics were predominantly white British with a female majority; clonal diversity may be underestimated. CD4 TCRs linked to vaccination spanned spike, dominating at 160-218 and 743-854.

V lost 0 bases, J lost 6 bases, and 14 bases lay in between. The CDR3 totals 15 residues. The germline gives CDR1 LGHDT, CDR2 YNNKEL (reference sequence). Clones were read by immunoSEQ multiplex PCR, and TCRdb kept only the in-frame ones, dropping some. The profile shows more than 95,000 clones, over 80% of them singletons. Concerning this clone itself: The antigen is unknown.

The TCR comes from an adult in good health. This rearrangement joins TRBV3-1 (or the pseudogene TRBV3-2) to TRBJ2-5, with D perhaps TRBD2 (6 bases). This specimen consisted of peripheral blood, obtained on day 0 of AZD1222 vaccination. The CDR3 spells CASSQEPCGRKTQYF. For the CDR3, the DNA is TGTGCCAGCAGCCAAGAGCCTTGTGGGAGGAAGACCCAGTACTTC.